This T cell receptor beta chain was identified during a study of Graves' ophthalmopathy and Graves' hyperthyroidism. Study-wide context: Stable hyperthyroidism was defined by absence of ophthalmopathy within 18 months of follow-up.

The CDR3 is 17 residues long, ends included. The germline CDR1 and CDR2 sequences are SQVTM and ANQGSEA. On this clonotype itself: Its antigen is not known. It is unclear where the CDR3 begins or ends on the DNA, so no DNA is shown, and the CDR3 is as TCRdb lists it.

The TCR beta CDR3 regions underwent amplification from RNA transcripts. RT-PCR was first run with HTBI primers, then multiplex PCR in a second round. TCRdb itself ran the multiplex PCR reads through MiXCR, one entry per CDR3 protein. The profile shows 1 million to 1.3 million distinct CDR3 sequences, around a third of them singletons. Diagnoses were established from clinical symptoms, serum thyroxine, TRAb, thyroid ultrasound and orbital computed tomography. Study-level points and caveats: Most thyroid clonotypes with frequency above 0.001 were detected in blood too. Its predictions of ophthalmopathy progression gave the model over 65% sensitivity and approximately 72% specificity.

The chain couples TRBV29-1 to TRBJ2-2; the table's D call, TRBD1, was not checked against the DNA. This TCR came from an adult man with Graves' hyperthyroidism. Sequenced: peripheral blood or thyroid tissue (not recorded which). This CDR3 is CSVEGDRGQGTPGSCFF.